These 22 T cell receptor beta chains were all obtained from the same sample, sequenced in a study of human T cells and chemical hapten exposure. Time point here: patch test 2, 6 weeks after DPC sensitization. Treatment specified: therapeutic diphenylcyclopropenone sensitization with weekly scalp DPC. TCRdb reanalysed the RACE reads using MiXCR and keeps one entry per CDR3 protein. The top ten hold roughly 2% of the sample, which has 100,000 or so distinct CDR3 sequences, approximately 11% seen once. This material consisted of whole blood, taken in connection with sensitization to the hapten diphenylcyclopropenone (DPC). The receptor source for this set is a middle-aged man with alopecia areata. Some clones in this sample may be carry-over from other donors' samples.

This clonotype was seen more than once but under ten times. The genes are TRBV30 and TRBJ1-2, with 8 bases identical to TRBD1. Losses at the gene ends were 4 bases for V and 4 bases for J; bases not matched to a gene: 11. Germline V gene sequence: CDR1 GTSNPN, CDR2 SVGIG (reference sequence). The CDR3 covers 15 residues. The CDR3 loop reads CAWIPGTGFFYGYTF. The CDR3, as DNA: TGTGCCTGGATCCCAGGGACAGGATTTTTCTATGGCTACACCTTC.

This clonotype was counted a few times. The chain couples TRBV11-3 to TRBJ2-3, with 8 bases aligning to TRBD2. The germline V gene has CDR1 SGHNT and CDR2 YENEEA. This CDR3 is 16 amino acids long. The ends lost 6 bases at V and 0 bases at J; junction bases unmatched: 8. CDR3: CASSSGLGTSTDTQYF. The CDR3 nucleotides read TGTGCCAGCAGTTCGGGACTAGGGACTAGCACAGATACGCAGTATTTT. Combining the CDR3 with reference TRBV11-3 and TRBJ2-3 gives the whole variable domain EAGVVQSPRYKIIEKKQPVAFWCNPISGHNTLYWYLQNLGQGPELLIRYENEEAVDDSQLPKDRFSAERLKGVDSTLKIQPAELGDSAVYLCASSSGLGTSTDTQYFGPGTRLTVL.

V is TRBV27 and J is TRBJ2-5; D might be TRBD2 (5 bases). The V end lost 5 bases, the J end lost 4 bases, and 20 bases lay between the germline ends. This CDR3 has 16 residues. Germline loops: CDR1 MNHEY, CDR2 SMNVEV (reference sequence). The DNA of the CDR3 is TGTGCCAGCAGTAGGCGCCGGGTTATAGGAGGAGAGACCCAGTACTTC. Translation gives CASSRRRVIGGETQYF.

The chain employs TRBV6-6 and TRBJ1-5, with 9 bases fitting TRBD1. Germline V gives CDR1 MNHNY, CDR2 SVGAGI (reference sequence). Trimming cost V 6 bases and J 7 bases; bases outside gene matches: 10. The CDR3 spans 15 residues. Written as DNA, the CDR3 is TGTGCCAGCAGGTCACCGGGACAGGGCTTACAGCCCCAGCATTTT. As protein: CASRSPGQGLQPQHF.

The table lists this clonotype with many counts. The V call is TRBV24-1, the J call TRBJ1-2; D is unclear. CDR1 and CDR2 from the germline V gene are KGHDR and SFDVKD. Trimming cost V 0 bases and J 3 bases, with 7 bases left between them. The CDR3 totals 14 residues. CDR3 protein: CATSDLGVDYGYTF. The CDR3, as DNA: TGTGCCACCAGTGATTTGGGTGTCGACTATGGCTACACCTTC.

The gene calls are TRBV7-9 and TRBJ1-1, with D unclear. V lost 5 bases, J lost 2 bases, and 12 bases lay in between. CDR1 and CDR2 from the germline V gene are SEHNR and FQNEAQ (reference sequence). CDR3 length: 14 amino acids. The chain's CDR3 is CASSPRTQNTEAFF. The CDR3 DNA sequence: TGTGCCAGCAGCCCCAGGACCCAAAACACTGAAGCTTTCTTT.

This sequence joins TRBV5-1 and TRBJ2-5, with a weak D call TRBD1 (7 bases). The CDR3 contains 14 residues. Germline-derived CDR1 and CDR2 are SGHRS and YFSETQ. V shed 5 bases and J shed 4 bases, with 15 bases lying between them. The DNA for the CDR3 is TGCGCCAGCAGGGCAGGGGGTAGCGGAGAGACCCAGTACTTC. Protein product: CASRAGGSGETQYF.

As concerns this clonotype: A much bigger clone sits one base away, suggesting this may be a read error. The chain uses TRBV12-3 or TRBV12-4 and TRBJ1-2; maybe TRBD1 (6 bases). This CDR3 spans 13 amino acids. The germline V and J ends were trimmed by 6 bases and 2 bases, with 10 bases remaining between them. The CDR3: CASSRDRNYGYTF. The CDR3 DNA sequence: TGTGCCAGCAGCCGAGACAGGAACTATGGCTACACCTTC.

This clonotype was seen a handful of times. This sequence joins TRBV10-3 and TRBJ1-2, with 7 bases matching TRBD1. V shed 5 bases, J shed 2 bases, and the junction held 2 bases outside the gene matches. CDR1 is ENHRY and CDR2 is SYGVKD in the germline V gene. The CDR3 is made up of 13 amino acids. The CDR3 loop reads CAISRDRNYGYTF. CDR3 DNA: TGTGCCATCAGTCGGGACAGAAACTATGGCTACACCTTC.

The rearrangement uses TRBV28 and TRBJ2-7; D could derive from TRBD1 or TRBD2 (5 bases each). The CDR3 spans 15 residues. Trimming left V 3 bases short and J 5 bases short, with 17 bases between. The germline gives CDR1 MDHEN, CDR2 SYDVKM. CDR3 sequence: CASSLLPGRFDEQYF. The CDR3, as DNA: TGTGCCAGCAGTTTGTTACCGGGACGGTTTGACGAGCAGTACTTC.

The genes are TRBV20-1 and TRBJ2-3, with 11 bases matching TRBD1. The CDR3 is 14 amino acids. The ends lost 3 bases at V and 5 bases at J; junction bases unmatched: 4. Germline CDR1 and CDR2: DFQATT and SNEGSKA (reference sequence). The CDR3 protein is CSASWTGGRDTQYF. In DNA form, the CDR3 reads TGCAGTGCTAGCTGGACAGGGGGCAGAGATACGCAGTATTTT.

This clonotype has at least ten counts. The CDR3 region is CASSLGATNEKLFF. CDR3 sequence (DNA): TGCGCCAGCAGCTTGGGGGCAACTAATGAAAAACTGTTTTTT. The chain links TRBV5-1 to TRBJ1-4; D unclear. The CDR3 length is 14 residues. The V gene's germline CDR1 is SGHRS and CDR2 YFSETQ. V dropped 0 bases and J dropped 0 bases, with 3 bases sitting between them.

The chain is built from TRBV20-1 and TRBJ1-5; no firm D call. The CDR3 consists of 15 residues. The germline V and J ends were trimmed by 0 bases and 3 bases, with 12 bases remaining between them. Germline CDR1 DFQATT, CDR2 SNEGSKA (reference sequence). This CDR3 is CSAREPPGTNQPQHF. CDR3 nucleotide sequence: TGCAGTGCTAGAGAGCCTCCGGGCACCAATCAGCCCCAGCATTTT.

This clonotype was counted only a few times. This chain connects TRBV9 to TRBJ2-7; D might be TRBD1 or TRBD2, each matching 6 bases. The CDR3 length is 15 residues. Trimming took off 4 bases at V and 4 bases at J, with 18 bases between the two ends. The V gene's germline CDR1 is SGDLS and CDR2 YYNGEE. CDR3 region: CASSPQGLGGYEQYF. The CDR3 DNA is TGTGCCAGCAGCCCCCAAGGGTTAGGGGGGTACGAGCAGTACTTC.

This clonotype was seen more than once but under ten times. This chain joins TRBV28 and TRBJ1-6; 7 nucleotides line up with TRBD1. Germline trimming cut 3 bases from V and 6 bases from J; bases unmatched to any gene: 5. CDR1 is MDHEN, CDR2 SYDVKM, per germline. The CDR3 length is 15 residues. The CDR3 DNA is TGTGCCAGCAGTTTCGACGGGACAGTTAATTCACCCCTCCACTTT. The encoded protein is CASSFDGTVNSPLHF.

The chain carries TRBV7-2 and TRBJ2-3; TRBD2 agrees at 7 bases. The CDR3 is 16 amino acids. V shed 1 base and J 2 bases; nucleotides not matched to a gene: 6. Germline CDR1 and CDR2: SGHTA and FQGNSA. CDR3 amino acids: CASSLESGTFTDTQYF. Written as DNA, the CDR3 is TGTGCCAGCAGCTTAGAGAGCGGGACCTTCACAGATACGCAGTATTTT.

This clonotype was counted only a few times. The J gene is TRBJ2-3, the V gene TRBV6-1, with D uncertain. V was clipped by 3 bases and J by 0 bases, with 7 bases between them. The germline CDR1 and CDR2 sequences are MNHNS and SASEGT. The CDR3 has 14 residues. CDR3 DNA: TGTGCCAGCAGTGACAGAGTAAGCACAGATACGCAGTATTTT. This sequence encodes CASSDRVSTDTQYF.

This clonotype was counted only a few times. As DNA, the CDR3 is TGTGCCACCAGTGAGGGGCAGGGGGATACAGATACGCAGTATTTT. Its protein is CATSEGQGDTDTQYF. The chain has TRBV24-1 and TRBJ2-3; 7 bases agree with TRBD1. Germline CDR1 is KGHDR and CDR2 is SFDVKD. The CDR3 has 15 residues. V shed 4 bases, J shed 3 bases, and the junction held 6 bases outside the gene matches.

There are many counts of this clonotype. The rearrangement joins TRBV6-5 to TRBJ1-2; 9 bases agree with TRBD1. The germline gives CDR1 MNHEY, CDR2 SVGAGI. This CDR3 is 13 amino acids long. With 6 bases clipped from V and 6 bases from J, the junction kept 5 bases outside the gene matches. In DNA form, the CDR3 reads TGTGCCAGCAGAGAACAGGGGGCGAATGGCTACACCTTC. It codes for CASREQGANGYTF.

The chain carries TRBV7-9 and TRBJ1-5; a possible D gene is TRBD1 (6 bases). This CDR3 comprises 14 residues. Trimming pared 8 bases from V and 2 bases from J, leaving 13 bases between. Germline-derived CDR1 and CDR2 are SEHNR and FQNEAQ (reference sequence). The CDR3 region is CASGTGTRNQPQHF. The CDR3, as DNA: TGTGCCAGCGGAACCGGGACACGCAATCAGCCCCAGCATTTT.

This clonotype was seen only a few times. The chain uses TRBV7-2 and TRBJ2-3; 9 positions match TRBD2. Germline lookup yields CDR1 SGHTA and CDR2 FQGNSA. The V gene end was trimmed by 5 bases and the J gene end by 4 bases; junction bases not matched to a gene: 10. The CDR3 runs 16 residues. CDR3 loop: CASSTTGTSRSDTQYF. CDR3 nucleotide sequence: TGTGCCAGCAGCACCACCGGGACTAGCAGATCAGATACGCAGTATTTT. The full variable domain, rest sourced from reference TRBV7-2 and TRBJ2-3, is GAGVSQSPSNKVTEKGKDVELRCDPISGHTALYWYRQSLGQGLEFLIYFQGNSAPDKSGLPSDRFSAERTGGSVSTLTIQRTQQEDSAVYLCASSTTGTSRSDTQYFGPGTRLTVL.

This chain connects TRBV12-3 or TRBV12-4 to TRBJ1-5, with a possible D match to TRBD1 (6 bases). The CDR3 length is 16 residues. The ends were cut back, 5 bases at V and 3 bases at J, with 17 bases in the middle. The DNA of the CDR3 is TGTGCCAGCAGTCGTCAGGGGACGGCTTTCAATCAGCCCCAGCATTTT. It yields the protein CASSRQGTAFNQPQHF.